This entry lists 27 T cell receptor beta chains sequenced from one sample in a study of T cell repertoires in cytomegalovirus infection. The antigens of these receptors remain unknown. One entry per CDR3 protein, called by TCRdb with MiXCR from the reads. The sample has 450,000 to 550,000 distinct CDR3 sequences, about 42% seen once; the top ten hold about 45%. The sequences come from cultured PBMCs, collected from culture after CMV antigen stimulation. The receptors originated from a human donor in good health (CMV status not recorded). Some clones in this sample may be carry-over from other donors' samples.

The chain links TRBV7-2 to TRBJ2-3; D is unclear. Trimming removed 5 bases from V and 0 bases from J, with 9 bases in between. The CDR3 runs to 14 residues. Germline lookup yields CDR1 SGHTA and CDR2 FQGNSA. The CDR3 sequence is CASSVDWSTDTQYF. For the CDR3, the DNA is TGTGCCAGCAGCGTAGACTGGAGCACAGATACGCAGTATTTT.

This chain uses TRBV19 with TRBJ2-7; D call uncertain. V shed 6 bases and J shed 5 bases, with 17 bases lying between them. Germline loops: CDR1 LNHDA, CDR2 SQIVND (reference sequence). The CDR3 is made up of 14 amino acids. CDR3 residues: CASSHRKGSHEQYF. CDR3 DNA: TGTGCCAGTAGCCATCGGAAGGGTAGCCACGAGCAGTACTTC.

V usage is TRBV6-6 and J usage is TRBJ2-5, with 9 positions matching TRBD1. This CDR3 comprises 15 residues. V lost 4 bases and J lost 5; bases outside the gene matches: 8. Germline loops: CDR1 MNHNY, CDR2 SVGAGI (reference sequence). The CDR3 DNA follows: TGTGCCAGCAGTTTGCGGACAGGGGCGAGGGAGACCCAGTACTTC. This gives the protein CASSLRTGARETQYF.

The chain joins TRBV18 to TRBJ1-2; D may be TRBD1 (5 bases). There are 17 residues in the CDR3. Germline V gene data show CDR1 as KGHSH and CDR2 as LQKENI. Trimming shortened V by 1 base and J by 6 bases, and 21 bases separated the two germline ends. CDR3 sequence reads: CASSPLPGAAITHGYTF. As DNA, the CDR3 is TGTGCCAGCTCACCACTCCCTGGGGCAGCCATCACTCATGGCTACACCTTC.

V gene TRBV11-3 combines with J gene TRBJ1-4; D remains ambiguous. The germline gives CDR1 SGHNT, CDR2 YENEEA. There are 13 residues in the CDR3. Trimming pared 4 bases from V and 8 bases from J, leaving 11 bases between. CDR3 sequence: CASSSGPREKLFF. CDR3 DNA: TGTGCCAGCAGCTCTGGACCGCGGGAAAAACTGTTTTTT.

This clonotype came up a few times. The rearrangement joins TRBV7-2 to TRBJ2-3; the match to TRBD2 covers 7 bases. The V gene end was trimmed by 0 bases and the J gene end by 3 bases; junction bases not matched to a gene: 0. The germline CDR1 and CDR2 sequences are SGHTA and FQGNSA. The CDR3 loop spans 14 amino acids. The CDR3 here is CASSLARGTDTQYF. The DNA for the CDR3 is TGTGCCAGCAGCTTAGCGCGGGGGACAGATACGCAGTATTTT.

This rearrangement joins TRBV7-9 to TRBJ1-6; 7 nucleotides align to TRBD1. CDR3 length: 14 amino acids. Germline V gives CDR1 SEHNR, CDR2 FQNEAQ (reference sequence). Trimming took 7 bases from V and 8 from J; bases not matched to a gene: 8. CDR3 coding DNA: TGTGCCAGCACTCTACAGGGGTGGGATTCACCCCTCCACTTT. Translating gives CASTLQGWDSPLHF. Drawing the rest from reference TRBV7-9 and TRBJ1-6, the complete variable domain is DTGVSQNPRHKITKRGQNVTFRCDPISEHNRLYWYRQTLGQGPEFLTYFQNEAQLEKSRLLSDRFSAERPKGSFSTLEIQRTEQGDSAMYLCASTLQGWDSPLHFGNGTRLTVT.

The chain employs TRBV20-1 and TRBJ2-5; the match to TRBD2 covers 9 bases. The germline V gene encodes CDR1 DFQATT and CDR2 SNEGSKA (reference sequence). This CDR3 region has 14 residues. V was clipped by 0 bases and J by 7 bases; unmatched bases: 6. The CDR3 region has the DNA TGCAGTGCTAGAGATAGCGGGAGATACGGGACCCAGTACTTC. Its translation: CSARDSGRYGTQYF.

The chain couples TRBV20-1 to TRBJ2-3; 10 nucleotides line up with TRBD2. Trimming took 0 bases from V and 3 from J; bases not matched to a gene: 15. CDR1 is DFQATT and CDR2 is SNEGSKA in the germline V gene (reference sequence). This CDR3 region has 19 residues. CDR3 DNA sequence: TGCAGTGCTAGAGACCCGTTCCCGCTTTCTAGCGGGAGAACAGATACGCAGTATTTT. Amino acid sequence: CSARDPFPLSSGRTDTQYF.

This chain joins TRBV12-5 and TRBJ2-3, with 7 bases aligning to TRBD1. CDR3 length: 15 amino acids. V shed 4 bases and J 1 base; nucleotides not matched to a gene: 5. Per the germline V gene, CDR1 is LGHNT and CDR2 is FRNRAP. The CDR3 loop is CASGSQGFGTDTQYF. In nucleotides, the CDR3 is TGTGCTAGTGGTTCACAGGGGTTTGGCACAGATACGCAGTATTTT.

The genes are TRBV29-1 and TRBJ1-2; D unclear. Germline V lookup: CDR1 SQVTM, CDR2 ANQGSEA. The ends were cut back, 3 bases at V and 0 bases at J, with 8 bases in the middle. This CDR3 contains 13 residues. This chain's CDR3 is CSVENGANYGYTF. In DNA form, the CDR3 reads TGCAGCGTTGAGAACGGAGCTAACTATGGCTACACCTTC.

The V gene is TRBV2, the J gene TRBJ2-3; a possible D gene is TRBD2 (6 bases). The CDR3 spans 16 residues. V was shortened by 3 bases and J by 0 bases, with 13 bases between the two germline ends. Germline CDR1 is SNHLY and CDR2 is FYNNEI. The CDR3 region is CASSDGAGRSTDTQYF. DNA of the CDR3: TGTGCCAGCAGTGATGGGGCGGGGCGAAGCACAGATACGCAGTATTTT.

The chain links TRBV11-2 to TRBJ2-7; D may be TRBD1 or TRBD2 (6 bases each). V lost 5 bases, J lost 0 bases, and 23 bases lay in between. The CDR3 is made up of 18 amino acids. Germline V gives CDR1 SGHAT, CDR2 FQNNGV. CDR3 bases: TGTGCCAGCAGCGCAGACGGATGGGGGGCCGGGAGCTCCTACGAGCAGTACTTC. It yields the protein CASSADGWGAGSSYEQYF.

V usage is TRBV27 and J usage is TRBJ1-5; no clear D. CDR3 length equals 13 residues. Germline lookup yields CDR1 MNHEY and CDR2 SMNVEV (reference sequence). Between the trimmed V and J ends, which lost 5 bases and 5 bases, there was a span of 10 bases. CDR3: CASSGGGYQPQHF. DNA of the CDR3: TGTGCCAGCAGTGGTGGAGGGTATCAGCCCCAGCATTTT.

The chain has TRBV20-1 and TRBJ2-3; D uncertain. Germline V gene data show CDR1 as DFQATT and CDR2 as SNEGSKA (reference sequence). The CDR3 covers 14 residues. V lost 1 base and J 1 base, leaving 9 bases between the germline ends. The CDR3 here is CSARGHVGTDTQYF. The CDR3 coding sequence is TGCAGTGCTAGAGGACACGTCGGCACAGATACGCAGTATTTT.

This chain connects TRBV12-3 or TRBV12-4 to TRBJ1-3, with D uncertain. This CDR3 region has 14 residues. Trimming shortened V by 3 bases and J by 4 bases, and 10 bases separated the two germline ends. CDR3 in DNA: TGTGCCAGCAGTTTCGGAGCACCCGGAAACACCATATATTTT. Its protein product is CASSFGAPGNTIYF.

The chain recombines TRBV7-6 with TRBJ2-1; 14 nucleotides agree with TRBD2. V shed 1 base, J shed 0 bases, and the junction held 11 bases outside the gene matches. CDR3 length: 21 residues. In germline, CDR1 is SGHVS, CDR2 FNYEAQ. This CDR3 is CASSLVGGWTSGRSSYNEQFF. CDR3 sequence (DNA): TGTGCCAGCAGCTTAGTAGGGGGTTGGACTAGCGGGAGGAGCTCCTACAATGAGCAGTTCTTC.

This clonotype was seen once. The J gene is TRBJ2-7, the V gene TRBV27; no definite D call. Per germline, CDR1 MNHEY and CDR2 SMNVEV (reference sequence). The germline V and J ends were trimmed by 2 bases and 3 bases, with 20 bases remaining between them. This CDR3 region has 17 residues. CDR3 amino acids: CASSLNGLAPAHYEQYF. CDR3 coding DNA: TGTGCCAGCAGTTTAAATGGGTTGGCCCCCGCGCACTACGAGCAGTACTTC.

The gene calls are TRBV28 and TRBJ2-3, with 9 bases fitting TRBD2. This CDR3 is 14 amino acids long. Unmatched junction bases numbered 5, after V lost 5 bases and J lost 5 bases. Germline CDR1 reads MDHEN; CDR2 reads SYDVKM. The CDR3 sequence is CASSHGTSRDTQYF. DNA for the CDR3: TGTGCCAGCAGTCACGGGACTAGCCGAGATACGCAGTATTTT.

V usage is TRBV2 and J usage is TRBJ2-2; D uncertain. CDR3 length equals 12 residues. Trimming cost V 4 bases and J 6 bases, with 6 bases left between them. The V gene's germline CDR1 is SNHLY and CDR2 FYNNEI. The CDR3 DNA sequence: TGTGCCAGCAGTGCTAAGGCCGGGGAGCTGTTTTTT. Protein product: CASSAKAGELFF. The complete variable domain, with remaining parts taken from reference TRBV2 and TRBJ2-2, reads EPEVTQTPSHQVTQMGQEVILRCVPISNHLYFYWYRQILGQKVEFLVSFYNNEISEKSEIFDDQFSVERPDGSNFTLKIRSTKLEDSAMYFCASSAKAGELFFGEGSRLTVL.

The V gene is TRBV27, the J gene TRBJ1-2; D gene unclear. Germline lookup yields CDR1 MNHEY and CDR2 SMNVEV (reference sequence). The length of the CDR3 is 14 residues. The V end was cut by 7 bases, the J end by 4 bases, with 16 bases between. The CDR3 spells CASNGRLLLYGYTF. DNA for the CDR3: TGTGCCAGCAACGGCAGGTTGCTTCTCTATGGCTACACCTTC.

This clonotype was picked up a small number of times. The CDR3 sequence is CASSGRDRNYEQYF. CDR3 nucleotide sequence: TGTGCCAGCAGCGGCCGGGACAGAAACTACGAGCAGTACTTC. The rearrangement joins TRBV7-1 to TRBJ2-7, with 7 positions matching TRBD1. TRBV7-1 is given ORF status, its function remaining uncertain. The CDR3 length is 14 residues. V lost 5 bases and J lost 3; bases outside the gene matches: 7.

The chain couples TRBV20-1 to TRBJ2-3; TRBD2 aligns across 10 bases. Trimming at V came to 5 bases and at J to 4 bases, leaving 9 bases not matched to a gene. This CDR3 is 15 amino acids long. Germline CDR1 is DFQATT and CDR2 is SNEGSKA (reference sequence). This CDR3 reads CSALRASGSADTQYF. The CDR3 nucleotides read TGCAGTGCTCTTAGGGCTAGCGGGAGCGCAGATACGCAGTATTTT.

This sequence joins TRBV28 and TRBJ1-2, with D tentatively TRBD1 (5 bases). The CDR3 is 14 amino acids. CDR1 is MDHEN and CDR2 is SYDVKM in the germline V gene. The V end lost 7 bases, the J end lost 0 bases, and 12 bases lay between the germline ends. The CDR3 here is CASTYRGTNYGYTF. CDR3 bases: TGTGCCAGCACCTACCGGGGGACTAACTATGGCTACACCTTC.

The chain carries TRBV7-2 and TRBJ2-7; no definite D call. V shed 0 bases and J shed 2 bases, with 11 bases lying between them. This CDR3 spans 15 amino acids. Looked up from germline, CDR1 is SGHTA and CDR2 is FQGNSA. The CDR3 DNA sequence: TGTGCCAGCAGCTTAGCGAGTCGAGCCCCCTACGAGCAGTACTTC. Its translation: CASSLASRAPYEQYF.

The chain joins TRBV6-2 or TRBV6-3 to TRBJ1-4, with 7 positions matching TRBD1. The trim removed 2 bases at V and 3 bases at J, leaving 6 bases unmatched. CDR1 and CDR2 (germline): MNHEY, SVGEGT. CDR3 length equals 16 residues. The CDR3 spells CASSYAPGQPNEKLFF. CDR3 DNA: TGTGCCAGCAGTTACGCTCCGGGACAGCCTAATGAAAAACTGTTTTTT.

This chain uses TRBV20-1 with TRBJ2-2; D tentatively fits TRBD1 or TRBD2 (6 bases each). The CDR3 totals 13 residues. Germline V gene sequence: CDR1 DFQATT, CDR2 SNEGSKA (reference sequence). Trimming shortened V by 6 bases and J by 6 bases, and 14 bases separated the two germline ends. CDR3 DNA sequence: TGCAGTGCGAGGAGGGGGAAGCCCGGGGAGCTGTTTTTT. Its protein product is CSARRGKPGELFF.